This T cell receptor beta chain was documented in a study of cytomegalovirus exposure and HLA in healthy donors. Study-wide results and caveats: Donor immune exposure was known only as CMV serostatus.

The PCR made use of 60 Vbeta and 13 Jbeta primers. The data were produced by immunoSEQ multiplex PCR, yet TCRdb's version contains in-frame clones alone and is incomplete. Counted here are about 210,000 clones, about 76% occurring once; the ten biggest clones make up roughly 0.4%. The CDR3 runs 13 residues. V was cut by 5 bases and J by 4 bases, with 8 bases left in between. Per germline, CDR1 SGHTA and CDR2 FQGTGA. With regard to this clone: Antigen specificity is unknown.

The specimen was PBMCs. The clonotype was recovered from a male donor in good health and CMV-seropositive. The chain uses TRBV7-3 and TRBJ2-2; no reliable D call. CDR3: CASSGTPTGELFF. The CDR3 coding sequence is TGTGCCAGCAGCGGCACACCCACCGGGGAGCTGTTTTTT.